This is a list of T cell receptor beta chains from one sample in a study of blood T cell repertoires in COVID-19. Profiled with immunoSEQ multiplex PCR; TCRdb holds only in-frame clones, not every one. The sample includes 150,000 to 200,000 clones, 80% to 90% of them seen just once. Sequencing was done on a sample of peripheral blood. The receptors come from a woman in her seventies with COVID-19, enrolled during active disease. CDR3s include the opening cysteine and the closing phenylalanine or tryptophan. A D gene is named only where the DNA matches it firmly. Clone size, where shown, is once, few, many, or a class for clones that have expanded.

NA	TRBV28	NA	TRBJ1-3	CASSFIQGTSGNTIYF	TGTGCCAGCAGTTTTATCCAGGGGACCTCTGGAAACACCATATATTTT
TRBD1	TRBV5-1	NA	TRBJ1-6	CASSPGTGTESPLHF	TGCGCCAGCAGCCCAGGGACAGGGACTGAATCACCCCTCCACTTT
NA	TRBV12-2	NA	TRBJ1-2	CASRLNYGQADGYTF	TGTGCAAGTCGCTTAAATTACGGACAGGCAGACGGCTACACCTTC
TRBD2	TRBV6-2/TRBV6-3	NA	TRBJ2-3	CASSYSRGVGTDTQYF	TGTGCCAGCAGTTACTCCCGGGGGGTGGGCACAGATACGCAGTATTTT
TRBD1	TRBV7-3	NA	TRBJ2-1	CASSPPEGQGSYNEQFF	TGTGCCAGCAGCCCTCCTGAAGGACAGGGGAGCTACAATGAGCAGTTCTTC
NA	TRBV30	NA	TRBJ2-1	CAWRYGSSYNEQFF	TGTGCCTGGAGGTACGGGAGCTCCTACAATGAGCAGTTCTTC
NA	TRBV5-6	NA	TRBJ1-4	CASSLFGTGGINEKLFF	TGTGCCAGCAGCTTGTTCGGCACCGGCGGTATTAATGAAAAACTGTTTTTT
TRBD1	TRBV4-1	NA	TRBJ1-3	CASSQDLLDRGRGNTIYF	TGCGCCAGCAGCCAAGATCTTCTGGACAGGGGGCGAGGAAACACCATATATTTT
NA	TRBV6-5	NA	TRBJ2-5	CASSLNQETQYF	TGTGCCAGCAGTCTAAACCAAGAGACCCAGTACTTC
NA	TRBV5-5	NA	TRBJ2-7	CASSSGGRQAYEQYF	TGTGCCAGCAGCTCCGGGGGACGTCAGGCCTACGAGCAGTACTTC
NA	TRBV6-5	once	TRBJ2-5	CASSDSKETQYF	TGTGCCAGCAGCGACAGCAAAGAGACCCAGTACTTC
NA	TRBV19	NA	TRBJ1-4	CASSLYKNEKLFF	TGTGCCAGTAGTTTATACAAAAATGAAAAACTGTTTTTT
NA	TRBV27	NA	TRBJ1-2	CASRRGTGYTF	TGTGCCAGCAGACGGGGGACGGGCTACACCTTC
TRBD1	TRBV29-1	NA	TRBJ2-5	CSVIYRGTGPETQYF	TGCAGCGTCATCTACCGGGGGACAGGGCCAGAGACCCAGTACTTC
TRBD2	TRBV24-1	NA	TRBJ2-3	CATSRGGRNTQYF	TGTGCCACCAGCCGAGGCGGGAGAAATACGCAGTATTTT
NA	TRBV2	NA	TRBJ2-3	CASSEEGLRGTDTQYF	TGTGCCAGCAGTGAAGAGGGACTCCGAGGTACAGATACGCAGTATTTT
NA	TRBV5-6	many	TRBJ1-1	CASSLVAGSGNTEAFF	TGTGCCAGCAGCTTGGTGGCAGGGTCGGGGAACACTGAAGCTTTCTTT
NA	TRBV28	few	TRBJ1-2	CASRITANYGYTF	TGTGCCAGCAGGATTACAGCAAACTATGGCTACACCTTC
NA	TRBV28	NA	TRBJ1-4	CATYGGVTITNEKLFF	TGTGCCACATATGGGGGGGTCACTATAACTAATGAAAAACTGTTTTTT
TRBD2	TRBV5-1	NA	TRBJ2-7	CASSLNSGSPYEQYF	TGCGCCAGCAGCTTGAATAGCGGGAGCCCGTACGAGCAGTACTTC
NA	TRBV14	NA	TRBJ1-2	CASSQERGYGYTF	TGTGCCAGCAGCCAAGAAAGGGGTTATGGCTACACCTTC
NA	TRBV3-1/TRBV3-2	NA	TRBJ1-2	CASSQEGAPGYTF	TGTGCCAGCAGCCAAGAAGGGGCGCCCGGCTACACCTTC
NA	TRBV6-5	NA	TRBJ2-2	CASSPILRGNGELFF	TGTGCCAGCAGTCCGATCCTCCGGGGGAACGGGGAGCTGTTTTTT
TRBD1	TRBV7-8	NA	TRBJ2-7	CASSLARGQAYEQYF	TGTGCCAGCAGCTTAGCACGCGGACAGGCCTACGAGCAGTACTTC
NA	TRBV7-2	NA	TRBJ2-7	CASSLAGGTDYEQYF	TGTGCCAGCAGCTTAGCTGGCGGGACCGACTACGAGCAGTACTTC